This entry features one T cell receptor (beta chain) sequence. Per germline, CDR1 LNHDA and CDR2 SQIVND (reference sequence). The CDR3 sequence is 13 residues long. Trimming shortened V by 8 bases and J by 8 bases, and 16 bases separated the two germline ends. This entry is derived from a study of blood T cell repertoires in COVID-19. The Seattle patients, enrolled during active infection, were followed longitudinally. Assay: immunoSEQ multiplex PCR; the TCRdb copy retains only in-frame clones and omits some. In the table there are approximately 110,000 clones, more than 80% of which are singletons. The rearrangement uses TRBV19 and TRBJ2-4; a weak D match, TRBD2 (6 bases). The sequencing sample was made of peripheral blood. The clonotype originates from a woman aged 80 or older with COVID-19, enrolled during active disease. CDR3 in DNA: TGTGCCAGTGCGGGGCAGTTTGAGTACATTCAGTACTTC. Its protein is CASAGQFEYIQYF.